This T cell receptor beta chain stems from a study of blood T cell repertoires in COVID-19. Across the study: From the United States, Italy and Spain came samples of acute and convalescent COVID-19. The analysed material was cDNA or gDNA that came from T cells, B-cell-depleted T cells, or PBMCs.

Participants were aged about 18 to 95 years, lived in 24 US areas, and enrolled virtually. V shed 7 bases and J 7 bases; nucleotides not matched to a gene: 12. CDR3 size: 14 residues. Germline CDR1 reads MNHEY; CDR2 reads SVGAGI. Authors' processing steps: Reference gene primer amplification yielded estimated nucleated cell counts. The data were produced by immunoSEQ multiplex PCR, yet TCRdb's version contains in-frame clones alone and is incomplete. V and J calls and clone size are copied from that table; D and trimming were computed from the DNA. The sample lists some 350,000 clones, 88% occurring once.

The sequencing input was PBMCs or T cells enriched from blood (not recorded which). The J gene is TRBJ1-2, the V gene TRBV6-5, with TRBD1 identical over 7 bases. This TCR derives from a man aged 25 to 40 who had recovered from COVID-19. The CDR3 DNA reads TGTGCCAGCACTTCGACAGGGTCACAAATTGGCTACACCTTC. Translating gives CASTSTGSQIGYTF.